This T cell receptor (beta chain) was profiled in a study of T-cell reconstitution after alpha-beta-depleted transplantation in children. Preparing the TCRbeta library involved the use of unique molecular identifiers. TCRdb analysed the PCR reads with MiXCR anew, one entry per CDR3 protein. The sample has about 410,000 distinct CDR3 sequences, roughly 22% seen once. This clonotype has a count of ten or more. At one of its ends the junction is not consistent with the germline gene, which may arise from a read error. Per the germline V gene, CDR1 is LNHNV and CDR2 is YYDKDF (reference sequence). The CDR3 runs 15 residues.

This TCR came from a human donor who donated a stem cell graft to a child with acute myeloid leukemia. The rearrangement joins TRBV15 to TRBJ2-1, with 7 positions matching TRBD2. The sequencing used PBMCs from the stem cell graft donor, collected from the stem cell graft. Written as DNA, the CDR3 is TGTGCCACCAGCAGAGGCGGGAGCTCCCACAATGAGCAGTTCTTC. As protein: CATSRGGSSHNEQFF.